This T cell receptor (beta chain) was captured by sequencing in a study of T cells in localized non-small cell lung cancer. Overall study findings and caveats: Owing to sequencing of a solitary tumor region, heterogeneity cannot be discounted. Appearance in adjacent lung was seen for a median about 59 of the top 100 tumor clones. The highest T cell clonality was in uninvolved adjacent lung, above tumor. Higher blood T cell density went with longer overall survival.

CDR3 length equals 15 residues. Trimming stripped 0 bases from V and 2 bases from J, with 9 bases between. Germline V gene data show CDR1 as SGDLS and CDR2 as YYNGEE. Comment on this clone: Antigen unknown.

Generated by immunoSEQ multiplex PCR, the TCRdb table keeps only in-frame clones and is missing some. Here the sample spans some 10,000 clones, around 84% being singletons. V gene TRBV9 combines with J gene TRBJ2-1; D not resolved. This material consisted of peripheral blood, taken before any cancer treatment. This receptor was taken from a male donor older than 55 with stage III lung adenocarcinoma. CDR3 region: CASSVGAAAYNEQFF. The CDR3 coding sequence is TGTGCCAGCAGCGTAGGGGCGGCGGCCTACAATGAGCAGTTCTTC. Drawing the rest from reference TRBV9 and TRBJ2-1, the complete variable domain is DSGVTQTPKHLITATGQRVTLRCSPRSGDLSVYWYQQSLDQGLQFLIQYYNGEERAKGNILERFSAQQFPDLHSELNLSSLELGDSALYFCASSVGAAAYNEQFFGPGTRLTVL.